This entry lists 27 T cell receptor beta chains sequenced from one sample in a study of response to subunit inactivated influenza vaccine. One entry per CDR3 protein results from TCRdb running MiXCR on the RT-PCR reads. The sample records over 750,000 distinct CDR3 sequences, less than 25% being singletons. Sample: PBMCs from blood, taken roughly 5 days after vaccination. Source of these receptors: a man in his fifties or sixties who received an inactivated influenza vaccine.

This chain joins TRBV5-4 and TRBJ2-7; the match to TRBD1 covers 9 bases. J was trimmed by 2 bases and V by 4 bases; bases with no gene match: 4. CDR1 and CDR2 (germline): SGHNT, YYREEE (reference sequence). The CDR3 totals 14 residues. CDR3 protein: CASSKGTGPYEQYF. DNA of the CDR3: TGTGCCAGCAGCAAGGGGACAGGGCCCTACGAGCAGTACTTC.

This rearrangement joins TRBV18 to TRBJ1-2; 7 nucleotides align to TRBD1. V was pared by 0 bases and J by 7 bases, with 2 bases of the junction left unmatched. This CDR3 is built from 13 residues. Germline CDR1 reads KGHSH; CDR2 reads LQKENI. The CDR3 region is CASSPPTGFGYTF. The CDR3 nucleotides read TGTGCCAGCTCACCACCGACAGGGTTTGGCTACACCTTC.

The V and J genes are TRBV7-9 and TRBJ2-2, with D perhaps TRBD1 (7 bases). V was trimmed by 2 bases and J by 2 bases, leaving 12 bases between them. The germline gives CDR1 SEHNR, CDR2 FQNEAQ (reference sequence). The CDR3 consists of 16 residues. Here the CDR3 reads CASSLQGGINTGELFF. CDR3 DNA: TGTGCCAGCAGCTTACAGGGGGGTATAAACACCGGGGAGCTGTTTTTT.

The rearrangement joins TRBV6-1 to TRBJ2-5; 7 nucleotides match TRBD1. The CDR3 is 13 amino acids. From germline, CDR1 is MNHNS and CDR2 SASEGT. V lost 6 bases and J lost 1; bases outside the gene matches: 2. CDR3 nucleotide sequence: TGTGCCAGCAGACAGGGGTTCCAAGAGACCCAGTACTTC. It encodes CASRQGFQETQYF.

The J gene is TRBJ2-3, the V gene TRBV2; D is perhaps TRBD2 (6 bases). CDR1 is SNHLY, CDR2 FYNNEI, per germline. The CDR3 is 14 amino acids. CDR3 nucleotides: TGTGCGACTAGGGGAGATACTAGCACAGATACGCAGTATTTT. It yields the protein CATRGDTSTDTQYF.

There are many counts of this clonotype. This rearrangement joins TRBV12-3 or TRBV12-4 to TRBJ2-7; D perhaps matches TRBD1 (5 bases). V lost 2 bases to trimming and J lost 3 bases, with 11 bases between them. The CDR3 is made up of 14 amino acids. The CDR3 is CASSLRQGGYEQYF. The CDR3 DNA reads TGTGCCAGCAGTTTACGGCAGGGCGGCTACGAGCAGTACTTC.

This clonotype was picked up a small number of times. The rearrangement uses TRBV7-2 and TRBJ2-3, with D hard to call. The CDR3 extends over 12 amino acids. V dropped 3 bases and J dropped 4 bases, with 5 bases sitting between them. Per germline, CDR1 SGHTA and CDR2 FQGNSA. The CDR3 bases are TGTGCCAGCAGCTTTGTTTCAGATACGCAGTATTTT. Its translation is CASSFVSDTQYF.

In this sample, this clonotype turned up a few times. The genes are TRBV18 and TRBJ2-3; no reliable D call. The V and J ends lost 6 bases and 0 bases respectively, with 7 bases between them. There are 13 residues in the CDR3. Germline CDR1 reads KGHSH; CDR2 reads LQKENI. The CDR3 DNA sequence: TGTGCCAGCTCGGAATCTAGCACAGATACGCAGTATTTT. As protein: CASSESSTDTQYF.

This clonotype has just a few counts. The rearrangement links TRBV5-1 to TRBJ2-1, with 10 bases fitting TRBD2. V shed 1 base, J shed 8 bases, and the junction held 9 bases outside the gene matches. Germline values: CDR1 SGHRS, CDR2 YFSETQ. The CDR3 runs to 16 residues. The CDR3 DNA follows: TGCGCCAGCAGCTTGATTCCGGGACTAGCGATCCATGAGCAGTTCTTC. It yields the protein CASSLIPGLAIHEQFF.

J is TRBJ2-1 and V is TRBV4-3, with D unclear. Deletions cut 1 base from V and 0 bases from J, with 16 bases between. CDR3 size: 18 residues. Germline CDR1 and CDR2: LGHNA and YSLEER. CDR3 in DNA: TGCGCCAGCAGCCAAGGGACGGGTGGCTTAAACTCCTACAATGAGCAGTTCTTC. Translation gives CASSQGTGGLNSYNEQFF.

This clonotype showed up many times. The chain has TRBV12-3 or TRBV12-4 and TRBJ2-1; 7 bases align to TRBD1. Trimming at V came to 7 bases and at J to 7 bases, leaving 7 bases not matched to a gene. This CDR3 region has 13 residues. In nucleotides, the CDR3 is TGTGCCAGCATCGACAGGGTGAGGAATGAGCAGTTCTTC. This gives the protein CASIDRVRNEQFF.

This clonotype was observed a handful of times. The chain combines TRBV7-9 with TRBJ2-7; TRBD1 agrees at 10 bases. The trim removed 5 bases at V and 0 bases at J, leaving 7 bases unmatched. Germline loops: CDR1 SEHNR, CDR2 FQNEAQ (reference sequence). The CDR3 contains 16 residues. Here the CDR3 reads CASSRDRGHFSYEQYF. CDR3 nucleotide sequence: TGTGCCAGCAGCCGGGACAGGGGACATTTCTCCTACGAGCAGTACTTC.

There are many counts of this clonotype. The chain recombines TRBV12-3 or TRBV12-4 with TRBJ1-6; tentatively, D is TRBD1 (5 bases). The CDR3 contains 17 residues. V gave up 3 bases and J gave up 6 bases, with 18 bases separating them. The CDR3, as DNA: TGTGCCAGCAGTTTGCTTCCCTCGGGACGGTCTAATTCACCCCTCCACTTT. Encoded protein: CASSLLPSGRSNSPLHF.

This clonotype was seen ten or more times. This CDR3 reads CASNDPGTDTQYF. CDR3 DNA: TGCGCCAGCAATGACCCGGGAACAGATACGCAGTATTTT. The genes are TRBV5-1 and TRBJ2-3, with D possibly TRBD2 on 5 matching bases. This CDR3 has 13 residues. CDR1 and CDR2 (germline): SGHRS, YFSETQ. Trimming removed 6 bases from V and 3 bases from J, with 11 bases in between.

This clonotype was detected ten times or more. The chain has TRBV6-1 and TRBJ2-1, with 7 nucleotides matching TRBD1. Germline lookup yields CDR1 MNHNS and CDR2 SASEGT. CDR3 length: 16 residues. V lost 5 bases and J lost 0; bases outside the gene matches: 7. In DNA form, the CDR3 reads TGTGCCAGCAGTCTGTTCGCAGGGGGCTCCTACAATGAGCAGTTCTTC. Translating gives CASSLFAGGSYNEQFF.

V and J are TRBV5-6 and TRBJ2-5; 9 bases map to TRBD2. The J segment lost 5 bases and the V segment lost 1 base, leaving 6 bases of the junction unmatched. The CDR3 spans 15 residues. Germline CDR1 SGHDT, CDR2 YYEEEE. CDR3 nucleotide sequence: TGTGCCAGCAGCTTGTATAGCGGGGGACGGGAGACCCAGTACTTC. Translating it yields CASSLYSGGRETQYF.

The gene calls are TRBV20-1 and TRBJ2-7; 9 bases map to TRBD1. The CDR3 has 15 residues. Germline lookup yields CDR1 DFQATT and CDR2 SNEGSKA (reference sequence). The V and J ends lost 6 bases and 2 bases, in that order; junction bases with no gene match: 11. This CDR3 reads CSAPGTGMRTYEQYF. CDR3 nucleotides: TGCAGTGCCCCCGGGACAGGGATGAGAACCTACGAGCAGTACTTC.

This clonotype has a handful of counts. V is TRBV6-5 and J is TRBJ1-2, with 10 bases lining up with TRBD1. The CDR3 runs to 14 residues. The V and J ends lost 1 base and 8 bases, in that order; junction bases with no gene match: 4. Germline-derived CDR1 and CDR2 are MNHEY and SVGAGI. The DNA for the CDR3 is TGTGCCAGCAGTTACTTCGGACAGGGGGACGGCTACACCTTC. Translated: CASSYFGQGDGYTF.

This rearrangement joins TRBV7-6 to TRBJ2-3; D is ambiguous. V lost 2 bases and J lost 7, with 10 bases in between. The CDR3 spans 13 residues. Germline CDR1 is SGHVS and CDR2 is FNYEAQ. CDR3 in DNA: TGTGCCAGCAGCTTAACTTACAAGTATACGCAGTATTTT. This encodes CASSLTYKYTQYF.

This clonotype turned up a few times. This rearrangement joins TRBV5-6 to TRBJ2-7; the D is unclear. Trimming removed 3 bases from V and 6 bases from J, with 22 bases in between. CDR1 and CDR2 from the germline V gene are SGHDT and YYEEEE. The length of the CDR3 is 16 residues. For the CDR3, the DNA is TGTGCCAGCAGCTATATCGGTGGTCGCGACCTCCGCGAGCAGTACTTC. This translates into CASSYIGGRDLREQYF.

This clonotype was counted between two and nine times. The gene calls are TRBV21-1 and TRBJ2-7; the table's D call, TRBD1, has no DNA check behind it. TRBV21-1 is noted as a pseudogene. The CDR3 spans 13 residues. CDR3 bases: TGTGCCACCCGACCCGGGACAGACTACGAGCAGTACTTC. Amino acid sequence: CATRPGTDYEQYF.

A word on this clonotype: One end of the junction varies from germline; a read error may be responsible. This chain links TRBV15 with TRBJ2-5, with 8 nucleotides matching TRBD2. CDR1 is LNHNV, CDR2 YYDKDF, per germline (reference sequence). This CDR3 has 18 residues. The CDR3 DNA sequence: TGTGCCACCAGCAGAGATCTAGTGGTACTAGCGGTCCAAGAGACCCAGTGCTTC. Translating gives CATSRDLVVLAVQETQCF. Combining the CDR3 with reference TRBV15 and TRBJ2-5 gives the whole variable domain DAMVIQNPRYQVTQFGKPVTLSCSQTLNHNVMYWYQQKSSQAPKLLFHYYDKDFNNEADTPDNFQSRRPNTSFCFLDIRSPGLGDTAMYLCATSRDLVVLAVQETQCFGPGTRLLVL.

This sequence joins TRBV14 and TRBJ2-1; TRBD2 agrees at 10 bases. The CDR3 is made up of 18 amino acids. V shed 0 bases and J 2 bases; nucleotides not matched to a gene: 7. Germline-derived CDR1 and CDR2 are SGHDN and FVKESK. The chain's CDR3 is CASSQERSGRAPYNEQFF. Here the CDR3 DNA reads TGTGCCAGCAGCCAAGAGCGCAGCGGGAGGGCCCCCTACAATGAGCAGTTCTTC.

This clonotype has just a few counts. The chain uses TRBV29-1 and TRBJ2-3; D perhaps matches TRBD2 (6 bases). V was shortened by 3 bases and J by 2 bases, with 9 bases between the two germline ends. CDR1 is SQVTM and CDR2 is ANQGSEA in the germline V gene. CDR3 length: 13 amino acids. The CDR3 DNA is TGCAGCGTTGATAGCGGCCTCACAGATACGCAGTATTTT. It is translated as CSVDSGLTDTQYF.

This clonotype showed up just a few times. The genes are TRBV28 and TRBJ1-2; D call uncertain. Trimming stripped 7 bases from V and 8 bases from J, with 20 bases between. The CDR3 runs 14 residues. In germline, CDR1 is MDHEN, CDR2 SYDVKM. The CDR3 DNA reads TGTGCCAGCACCCTACAAGGAAGAACTGGGGGCTACACCTTC. As protein: CASTLQGRTGGYTF.

In this sample, this clonotype turned up many times. The CDR3 is CASSGTAYEQYF. The CDR3 DNA is TGTGCCAGCAGTGGGACAGCCTACGAGCAGTACTTC. J is TRBJ2-7 and V is TRBV12-3 or TRBV12-4; 7 nucleotides align to TRBD1. J lost 2 bases, V lost 5 bases, and 0 bases had no gene match. The CDR3 totals 12 residues.

This clonotype was detected only a few times. The chain has TRBV6-5 and TRBJ1-1, with D unclear. V lost 7 bases and J lost 5, with 20 bases in between. Germline CDR1 and CDR2: MNHEY and SVGAGI. The CDR3 is 15 amino acids. The CDR3 loop reads CASMFFGRRQTEAFF. CDR3 nucleotide sequence: TGTGCCAGCATGTTCTTTGGGCGGAGGCAGACTGAAGCTTTCTTT.